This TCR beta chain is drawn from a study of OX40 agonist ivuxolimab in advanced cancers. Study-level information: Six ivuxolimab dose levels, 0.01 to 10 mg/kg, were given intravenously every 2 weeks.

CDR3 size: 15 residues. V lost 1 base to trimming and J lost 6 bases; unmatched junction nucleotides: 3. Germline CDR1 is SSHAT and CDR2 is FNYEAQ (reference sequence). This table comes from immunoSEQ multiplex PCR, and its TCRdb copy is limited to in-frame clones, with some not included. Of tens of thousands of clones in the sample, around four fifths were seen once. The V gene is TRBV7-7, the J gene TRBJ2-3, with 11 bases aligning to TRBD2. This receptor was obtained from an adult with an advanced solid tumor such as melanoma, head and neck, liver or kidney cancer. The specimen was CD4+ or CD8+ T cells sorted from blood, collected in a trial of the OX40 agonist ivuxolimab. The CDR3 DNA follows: TGTGCCAGCAGCTTAGGACTAGCGGGGTCGGATACGCAGTATTTT. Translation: CASSLGLAGSDTQYF.